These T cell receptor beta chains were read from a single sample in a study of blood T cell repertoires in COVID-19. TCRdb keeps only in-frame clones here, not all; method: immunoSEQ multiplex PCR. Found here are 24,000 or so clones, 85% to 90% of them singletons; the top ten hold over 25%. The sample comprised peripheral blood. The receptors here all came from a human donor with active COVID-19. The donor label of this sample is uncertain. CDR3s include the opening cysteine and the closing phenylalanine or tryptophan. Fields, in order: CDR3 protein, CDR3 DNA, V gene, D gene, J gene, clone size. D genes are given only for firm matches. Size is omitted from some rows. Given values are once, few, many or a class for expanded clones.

CASQSLDTQYF	TGTGCCAGTCAAAGCCTGGATACGCAGTATTTT	TRBV19	.	TRBJ2-3	.
CASSPVGEETQYF	TGTGCCAGCTCACCCGTTGGGGAGGAGACCCAGTACTTC	TRBV18	.	TRBJ2-5	once
CASNPGLPSTDTQYF	TGTGCCAGCAATCCGGGACTACCCAGCACAGATACGCAGTATTTT	TRBV6-6	TRBD2	TRBJ2-3	.
CASRDTPLGDEQYF	TGTGCCAGTCGTGATACCCCCCTAGGGGACGAGCAGTACTTC	TRBV19	.	TRBJ2-7	.
CASSLRTGGDGYTF	TGTGCCAGCTCACTACGGACAGGGGGAGATGGCTACACCTTC	TRBV18	TRBD1	TRBJ1-2	.
CASSRDRLGNQPQHF	TGTGCCAGCAGTCGCGACAGACTGGGCAATCAGCCCCAGCATTTT	TRBV27	.	TRBJ1-5	.
CASSLGPAENYEQYF	TGCGCCAGCAGCTTGGGTCCAGCGGAGAACTACGAGCAGTACTTC	TRBV5-1	.	TRBJ2-7	.
CASSLRERLNEQFF	TGTGCCAGCAGCTTACGGGAGCGACTCAATGAGCAGTTCTTC	TRBV7-2	.	TRBJ2-1	few
CSASRLAGESYEQYF	TGCAGTGCTAGTCGGCTAGCGGGGGAGTCCTACGAGCAGTACTTC	TRBV20-1	TRBD2	TRBJ2-7	.
CASSPIGGRQNEQFF	TGTGCCAGCAGTCCGATTGGCGGGAGGCAAAATGAGCAGTTCTTC	TRBV28	TRBD2	TRBJ2-1	.
CAGASVVGELFF	TGTGCCGGGGCTAGCGTCGTCGGGGAGCTGTTTTTT	TRBV7-9	.	TRBJ2-2	few
CASSLQGKSNQPQHF	TGTGCCAGCTCACTACAGGGGAAAAGCAATCAGCCCCAGCATTTT	TRBV18	TRBD1	TRBJ1-5	.
CASSLRQGSDGYTF	TGTGCCAGCAGCTTGCGACAGGGGTCAGATGGCTACACCTTC	TRBV7-9	TRBD1	TRBJ1-2	.
CASSESTVRTDTQYF	TGCGCCAGCAGTGAGTCGACAGTCCGCACAGATACGCAGTATTTT	TRBV10-2	.	TRBJ2-3	.
CASSFLDRAVETQYF	TGTGCCAGCAGCTTCTTGGACAGGGCCGTAGAGACCCAGTACTTC	TRBV7-2	TRBD1	TRBJ2-5	.
CASSHLAGGGADTQYF	TGCGCCAGCAGCCATTTAGCGGGAGGAGGTGCAGATACGCAGTATTTT	TRBV4-3	TRBD2	TRBJ2-3	.
CASSYSGTGSKLFF	TGTGCCAGCAGTTACTCCGGGACAGGGTCAAAACTGTTTTTT	TRBV6-5	TRBD1	TRBJ1-4	.
CASSSSGTNTGELFF	TGTGCCAGCAGCTCTAGCGGAACGAACACCGGGGAGCTGTTTTTT	TRBV28	TRBD2	TRBJ2-2	few
CASSQDGGSGNTIYF	TGCGCCAGCAGCCAAGACGGTGGCTCTGGAAACACCATATATTTT	TRBV4-3	.	TRBJ1-3	.
CASSSDRWEGRVTYNEQFF	TGTGCCAGCAGCTCGGACCGATGGGAGGGCCGGGTCACCTACAATGAGCAGTTCTTC	TRBV7-2	TRBD2	TRBJ2-1	.
CASSQGEGSNTIYF	TGTGCCAGCAGCCAAGGGGAAGGGAGTAACACCATATATTTT	TRBV3-1/TRBV3-2	.	TRBJ1-3	.
CASSRAVQGAEKLFF	TGCGCCAGCAGCCGCGCAGTACAGGGGGCGGAAAAACTGTTTTTT	TRBV4-3	TRBD1	TRBJ1-4	.
CASSEAASGGAYGETQYF	TGTGCCAGCAGTGAAGCTGCTAGCGGGGGGGCCTATGGAGAGACCCAGTACTTC	TRBV2	TRBD2	TRBJ2-5	.
CATSRRLAGGTDTQYF	TGTGCCACCAGCCGAAGACTAGCGGGGGGCACAGATACGCAGTATTTT	TRBV15	TRBD2	TRBJ2-3	.
CASSLSSGTGGEQFF	TGTGCCAGCAGCCTGTCTAGCGGGACAGGAGGAGAGCAGTTCTTC	TRBV11-3	.	TRBJ2-1	.
CASSLSGRREKLFF	TGTGCCAGCAGCTTATCAGGGCGACGGGAAAAACTGTTTTTT	TRBV7-9	.	TRBJ1-4	.
CASSRVYNEQFF	TGTGCCAGCAGCCGAGTGTACAATGAGCAGTTCTTC	TRBV3-1/TRBV3-2	.	TRBJ2-1	once
CASSQDGAGNYGYTF	TGTGCCAGCAGCCAAGATGGGGCCGGTAACTATGGCTACACCTTC	TRBV4-2	.	TRBJ1-2	.
CASSALSGGRNEKLFF	TGTGCCAGCAGCGCCCTGTCAGGGGGCCGAAATGAAAAACTGTTTTTT	TRBV9	TRBD1	TRBJ1-4	.
CASSSLGLAGTDTQYF	TGTGCCAGCAGCTCCTTAGGACTAGCGGGCACAGATACGCAGTATTTT	TRBV7-8	TRBD2	TRBJ2-3	.
CASSLGGGSYNEQFF	TGCGCCAGCAGCTTGGGAGGGGGCTCCTACAATGAGCAGTTCTTC	TRBV5-1	.	TRBJ2-1	.
CASSQLRDTYTDTQYF	TGTGCCAGCAGCCAACTCCGGGACACTTACACAGATACGCAGTATTTT	TRBV3-1/TRBV3-2	.	TRBJ2-3	once
CASSSPQGAGQYF	TGTGCCAGCAGCTCCCCCCAGGGGGCCGGACAGTACTTC	TRBV7-2	TRBD1	TRBJ2-7	.
CASSLAGADTQYF	TGTGCCAGCAGCTTAGCAGGGGCAGATACGCAGTATTTT	TRBV11-2	.	TRBJ2-3	few
CASRKTGGYEQYF	TGTGCCAGCAGGAAGACAGGGGGTTACGAGCAGTACTTC	TRBV28	TRBD1	TRBJ2-7	.
CASGGGRGPSGNTIYF	TGTGCCAGCGGGGGGGGCCGGGGGCCCTCTGGAAACACCATATATTTT	TRBV7-9	.	TRBJ1-3	.
CASLQGPGYGYTF	TGTGCCAGTCTACAGGGGCCGGGGTATGGCTACACCTTC	TRBV19	TRBD1	TRBJ1-2	.
CASSESNQPQHF	TGTGCCAGCAGTGAATCGAATCAGCCCCAGCATTTT	TRBV2	.	TRBJ1-5	.
CASSPGTGQETQYF	TGTGCCAGCAGCCCGGGGACAGGACAAGAGACCCAGTACTTC	TRBV7-8	TRBD1	TRBJ2-5	.
CASSLAYRGGEKLFF	TGTGCCAGCAGCTTAGCCTACAGGGGCGGTGAAAAACTGTTTTTT	TRBV7-9	TRBD1	TRBJ1-4	.
CASSLLGAAYGYTF	TGTGCCAGCAGTTTATTAGGGGCCGCCTATGGCTACACCTTC	TRBV28	.	TRBJ1-2	.
CASSPGQGTMNTEAFF	TGTGCCAGCTCCCCCGGGCAGGGTACCATGAACACTGAAGCTTTCTTT	TRBV19	.	TRBJ1-1	.
CASSPAAVNEQYF	TGTGCCAGCTCACCCGCGGCCGTCAACGAGCAGTACTTC	TRBV18	.	TRBJ2-7	.
CASSFRTSRETQYF	TGTGCCAGCAGTTTCCGGACTAGCAGAGAGACCCAGTACTTC	TRBV2	TRBD2	TRBJ2-5	.
CASSSTGANEQFF	TGTGCCAGCAGCTCGACAGGGGCCAATGAGCAGTTCTTC	TRBV11-2	TRBD1	TRBJ2-1	.
CATSSGLAVMADTQYF	TGTGCCACCAGCTCCGGACTAGCGGTAATGGCAGATACGCAGTATTTT	TRBV15	TRBD2	TRBJ2-3	.
CASSLARFTDTQYF	TGTGCCAGCAGCTTAGCGCGCTTCACAGATACGCAGTATTTT	TRBV13	.	TRBJ2-3	.
CASISGGASRTQYF	TGTGCCAGTATCTCGGGGGGGGCGTCGCGTACGCAGTATTTT	TRBV19	TRBD2	TRBJ2-3	.
CASSEPGTGREDTQYF	TGTGCCAGCAGTGAACCCGGGACAGGGCGGGAAGATACGCAGTATTTT	TRBV6-4	TRBD1	TRBJ2-3	.